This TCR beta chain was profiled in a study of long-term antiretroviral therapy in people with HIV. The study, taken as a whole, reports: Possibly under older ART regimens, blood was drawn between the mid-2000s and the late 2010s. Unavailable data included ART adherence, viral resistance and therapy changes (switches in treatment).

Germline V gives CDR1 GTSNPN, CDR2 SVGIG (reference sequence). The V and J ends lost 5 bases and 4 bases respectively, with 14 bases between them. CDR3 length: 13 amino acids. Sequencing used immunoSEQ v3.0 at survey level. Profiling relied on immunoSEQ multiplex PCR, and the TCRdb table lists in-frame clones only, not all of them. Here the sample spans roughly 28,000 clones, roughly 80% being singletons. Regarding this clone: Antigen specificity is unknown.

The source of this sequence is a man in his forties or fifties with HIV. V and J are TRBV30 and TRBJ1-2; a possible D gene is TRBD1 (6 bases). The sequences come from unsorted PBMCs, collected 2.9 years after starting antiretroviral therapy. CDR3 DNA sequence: TGTGCCTGGGCGTCGGACAGCCGCTATGGCTACACCTTC. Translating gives CAWASDSRYGYTF.